The 13 T cell receptor beta chains listed next were all sequenced from one sample in a study of CD8 T cells in Susac syndrome. Roughly 0.5 to 1 ug RNA was reverse transcribed with random hexamers. One entry per CDR3 protein, called by TCRdb with MiXCR from the immunoSEQ multiplex PCR reads. The table records hundreds of thousands of distinct CDR3 sequences, over 75% of them present only once. Sequenced sample: CD8+ T cells from PBMCs. Receptors were obtained from a human donor with multiple sclerosis.

CDR3 amino acids: CASSLTERADSTGELFF. The CDR3 DNA reads as TGTGCCAGCAGCTTAACCGAGAGGGCAGATAGCACCGGGGAGCTGTTTTTT. The chain combines TRBV28 with TRBJ2-2; D is perhaps TRBD2 (5 bases). The CDR3 is 17 amino acids. V lost 6 bases, J lost 4 bases, and 21 bases lay in between. Germline CDR1 MDHEN, CDR2 SYDVKM.

This chain connects TRBV6-4 to TRBJ2-3, with TRBD2 identical over 11 bases. Germline trimming cut 8 bases from V and 4 bases from J; bases unmatched to any gene: 23. From germline, CDR1 is MRHNA and CDR2 SNTAGT. This CDR3 has 20 residues. This chain's CDR3 is CASHDSPGLAALYCSDTQYF. The CDR3 coding sequence is TGTGCCAGCCATGACTCTCCGGGACTAGCGGCACTATATTGCTCAGATACGCAGTATTTT.

This chain's CDR3 is CASSPVVRQGYPNEKLFF. CDR3 nucleotide sequence: TGTGCCAGCTCACCCGTCGTGCGGCAAGGGTACCCTAATGAAAAACTGTTTTTT. The rearrangement links TRBV18 to TRBJ1-4; D uncertain. The CDR3 runs 18 residues. Germline V gives CDR1 KGHSH, CDR2 LQKENI. The V gene lost 3 bases and the J gene lost 3 bases, with 20 bases spanning the gap.

This chain's CDR3 is CASSPGQTIYGYTF. CDR3 DNA sequence: TGTGCCAGCAGTCCGGGACAGACGATCTATGGCTACACCTTC. The chain links TRBV14 to TRBJ1-2; 7 positions agree with TRBD1. The trim removed 6 bases at V and 4 bases at J, leaving 8 bases unmatched. CDR3 length equals 14 residues. Germline assignment: CDR1 SGHDN and CDR2 FVKESK.

The genes are TRBV28 and TRBJ2-1; 14 positions agree with TRBD2. J lost 8 bases, V lost 5 bases, and 14 bases had no gene match. The germline V gene encodes CDR1 MDHEN and CDR2 SYDVKM. The length of the CDR3 is 18 residues. The CDR3 loop reads CASSATRGTSGSFYEQFF. CDR3 DNA sequence: TGTGCCAGCAGTGCAACCAGAGGGACTAGCGGGAGCTTCTATGAGCAGTTCTTC.

A single count supports this clonotype. CDR3 sequence reads: CASSEDGYGYTF. The CDR3 nucleotides are TGTGCCAGCAGCGAGGACGGCTATGGCTACACCTTC. This chain joins TRBV9 and TRBJ1-2; D is ambiguous. The V gene's germline CDR1 is SGDLS and CDR2 YYNGEE. The CDR3 runs 12 residues. Trimming pared 3 bases from V and 4 bases from J, leaving 7 bases between.

This chain connects TRBV6-2 or TRBV6-3 to TRBJ2-7; the D gene is possibly TRBD1 (6 bases). This CDR3 contains 14 residues. Trimming removed 3 bases at V and 4 bases at J, with 13 bases between. The germline V gene encodes CDR1 MNHEY and CDR2 SVGEGT. Here the CDR3 reads CASSYTGIGYEQYF. The CDR3 bases are TGTGCCAGCAGTTATACAGGGATTGGTTACGAGCAGTACTTC.

DNA of the CDR3: TGTGCCAGCAGCCCCCTAAGCCCCAGATCTGCCCTTATGACCTACAATGAGCAGTTCTTC. Its protein product is CASSPLSPRSALMTYNEQFF. The chain carries TRBV11-2 and TRBJ2-1, with D unresolved. Germline V gene sequence: CDR1 SGHAT, CDR2 FQNNGV. The CDR3 spans 20 residues. V lost 5 bases and J lost 2, with 28 bases in between. The variable domain in full, completed from reference TRBV11-2 and TRBJ2-1, reads EAGVAQSPRYKIIEKRQSVAFWCNPISGHATLYWYQQILGQGPKLLIQFQNNGVVDDSQLPKDRFSAERLKGVDSTLKIQPAKLEDSAVYLCASSPLSPRSALMTYNEQFFGPGTRLTVL.

The chain uses TRBV7-9 and TRBJ1-4; D may be TRBD1 (6 bases). Looked up from germline, CDR1 is SEHNR and CDR2 is FQNEAQ (reference sequence). This CDR3 has 15 residues. V lost 2 bases and J 6 bases, leaving 13 bases between the germline ends. CDR3 residues: CASSLPQGSHEKLFF. The CDR3 region has the DNA TGTGCCAGCAGCTTACCACAGGGTTCCCATGAAAAACTGTTTTTT.

This clonotype is a singleton in its sample. CDR3 coding DNA: TGTGCCAGCAGTTCCCACAGATCTAGCGGGACCTACAATGAGCAGTTCTTC. It translates to CASSSHRSSGTYNEQFF. The gene calls are TRBV28 and TRBJ2-1, with TRBD2 matching 9 bases. V shed 4 bases, J shed 2 bases, and the junction held 9 bases outside the gene matches. The CDR3 runs to 17 residues. Looked up from germline, CDR1 is MDHEN and CDR2 is SYDVKM. The whole variable domain, remainder taken from reference TRBV28 and TRBJ2-1, is DVKVTQSSRYLVKRTGEKVFLECVQDMDHENMFWYRQDPGLGLRLIYFSYDVKMKEKGDIPEGYSVSREKKERFSLILESASTNQTSMYLCASSSHRSSGTYNEQFFGPGTRLTVL.

V gene TRBV3-1 combines with J gene TRBJ2-2; D unclear. Germline CDR1 is LGHDT and CDR2 is YNNKEL (reference sequence). The ends were cut back, 1 base at V and 2 bases at J, with 17 bases in the middle. This CDR3 has 18 residues. This chain's CDR3 is CASSQGVTQDSNTGELFF. The CDR3 coding sequence is TGTGCCAGCAGCCAAGGAGTGACCCAAGACTCAAACACCGGGGAGCTGTTTTTT.

V usage is TRBV20-1 and J usage is TRBJ2-1; D may be TRBD2 (5 bases). The CDR3 totals 15 residues. The V gene's germline CDR1 is DFQATT and CDR2 SNEGSKA (reference sequence). V lost 7 bases and J 0 bases, leaving 16 bases between the germline ends. The CDR3 loop is CSVRPSGSSYNEQFF. The CDR3 DNA is TGCAGTGTTCGACCCTCGGGGAGCTCCTACAATGAGCAGTTCTTC.

The chain carries TRBV29-1 and TRBJ2-3, with D possibly called TRBD1 or TRBD2 (5 bases each). Germline-derived CDR1 and CDR2 are SQVTM and ANQGSEA. This CDR3 is 13 amino acids long. V was shortened by 6 bases and J by 4 bases, with 14 bases between the two germline ends. The CDR3 coding sequence is TGCAGCGTAGGCAGGGAGTTAGCAGATACGCAGTATTTT. The encoded protein is CSVGRELADTQYF.